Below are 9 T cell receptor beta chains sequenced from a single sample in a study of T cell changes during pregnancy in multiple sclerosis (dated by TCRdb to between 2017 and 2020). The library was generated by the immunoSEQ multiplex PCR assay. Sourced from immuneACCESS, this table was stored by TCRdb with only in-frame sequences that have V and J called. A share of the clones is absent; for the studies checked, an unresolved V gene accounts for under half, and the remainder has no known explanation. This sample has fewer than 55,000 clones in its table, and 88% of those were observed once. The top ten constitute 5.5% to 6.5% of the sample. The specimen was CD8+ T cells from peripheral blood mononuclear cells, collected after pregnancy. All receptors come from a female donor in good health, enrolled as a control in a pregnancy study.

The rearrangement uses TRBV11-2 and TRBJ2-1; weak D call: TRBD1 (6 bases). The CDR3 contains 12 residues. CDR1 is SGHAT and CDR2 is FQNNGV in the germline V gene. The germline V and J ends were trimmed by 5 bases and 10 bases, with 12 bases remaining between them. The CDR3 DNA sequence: TGTGCCAGCAGCATTCCCCAGGGGGAGCAGTTCTTC. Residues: CASSIPQGEQFF.

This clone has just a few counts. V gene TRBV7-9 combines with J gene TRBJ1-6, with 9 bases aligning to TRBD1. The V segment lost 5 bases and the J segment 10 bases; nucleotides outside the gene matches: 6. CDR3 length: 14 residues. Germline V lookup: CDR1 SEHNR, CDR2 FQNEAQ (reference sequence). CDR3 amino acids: CASSQDRGDSPLHF. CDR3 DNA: TGTGCCAGCAGCCAGGACAGGGGCGACTCACCCCTCCACTTT.

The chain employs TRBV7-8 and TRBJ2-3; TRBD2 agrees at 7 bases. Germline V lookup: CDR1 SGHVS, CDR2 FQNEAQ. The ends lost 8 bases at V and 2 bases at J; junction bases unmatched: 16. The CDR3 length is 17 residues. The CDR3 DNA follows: TGTGCCAGCGCACACGAGGGCGGGGGTATCTACACAGATACGCAGTATTTT. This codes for CASAHEGGGIYTDTQYF. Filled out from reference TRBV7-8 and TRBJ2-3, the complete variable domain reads GAGVSQSPRYKVAKRGQDVALRCDPISGHVSLFWYQQALGQGPEFLTYFQNEAQLDKSGLPSDRFFAERPEGSVSTLKIQRTQQEDSAVYLCASAHEGGGIYTDTQYFGPGTRLTVL.

CDR3: CASSLWGPGMNTEAFF. DNA for the CDR3: TGTGCCAGCAGCTTATGGGGGCCGGGAATGAACACTGAAGCTTTCTTT. The chain uses TRBV7-2 and TRBJ1-1; D perhaps matches TRBD1 (6 bases). V lost 2 bases, J lost 0 bases, and 13 bases lay in between. Germline V gives CDR1 SGHTA, CDR2 FQGNSA. This CDR3 is 16 amino acids long.

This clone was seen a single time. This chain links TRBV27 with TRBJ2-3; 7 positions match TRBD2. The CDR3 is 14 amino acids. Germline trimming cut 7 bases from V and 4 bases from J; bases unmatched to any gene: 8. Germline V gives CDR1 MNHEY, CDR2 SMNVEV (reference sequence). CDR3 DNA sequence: TGTGCCAGCACCCTGGGAGGGAAAGCAGATACGCAGTATTTT. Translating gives CASTLGGKADTQYF.

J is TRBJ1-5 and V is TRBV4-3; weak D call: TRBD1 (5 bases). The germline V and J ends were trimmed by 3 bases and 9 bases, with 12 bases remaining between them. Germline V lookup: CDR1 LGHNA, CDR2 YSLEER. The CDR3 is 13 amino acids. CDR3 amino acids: CASSQTGGGPQHF. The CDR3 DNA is TGCGCCAGCAGCCAGACGGGGGGTGGGCCCCAGCATTTT.

The CDR3 spells CASSIGPDEQYF. Here the CDR3 DNA reads TGTGCCAGCAGTATTGGGCCGGACGAGCAGTACTTC. The rearrangement links TRBV7-6 to TRBJ2-7; D remains ambiguous. Trimming pared 6 bases from V and 5 bases from J, leaving 11 bases between. This CDR3 contains 12 residues. CDR1 is SGHVS and CDR2 is FNYEAQ in the germline V gene.

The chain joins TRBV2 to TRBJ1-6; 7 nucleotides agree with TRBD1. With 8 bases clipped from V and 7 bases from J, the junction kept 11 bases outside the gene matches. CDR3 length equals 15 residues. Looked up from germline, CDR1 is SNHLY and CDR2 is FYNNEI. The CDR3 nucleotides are TGTGCCAGCGCCCTTGAGGGGGCCCTAAATTCACCCCTCCACTTT. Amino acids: CASALEGALNSPLHF. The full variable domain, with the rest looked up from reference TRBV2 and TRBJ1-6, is EPEVTQTPSHQVTQMGQEVILRCVPISNHLYFYWYRQILGQKVEFLVSFYNNEISEKSEIFDDQFSVERPDGSNFTLKIRSTKLEDSAMYFCASALEGALNSPLHFGNGTRLTVT.

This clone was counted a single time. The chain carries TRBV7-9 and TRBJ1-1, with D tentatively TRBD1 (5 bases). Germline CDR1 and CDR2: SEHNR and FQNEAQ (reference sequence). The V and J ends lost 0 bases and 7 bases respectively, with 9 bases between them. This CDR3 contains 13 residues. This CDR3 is CASSLAQVIEAFF. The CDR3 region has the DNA TGTGCCAGCAGCTTAGCACAGGTGATTGAAGCTTTCTTT.